This T cell receptor (beta chain) was identified in a study of blood T cells in healthy people across ages. About the research overall: Template switching picked up about one barcoded beta molecule for each two T cells.

Donation came from healthy Caucasian individuals in Russia who were aged about 6 to 95. Total RNA, at least 6 micrograms per sample, came from PBMCs. Findings and caveats of the study: Among long-lived donors, naive CD4+ cells were more numerous and diversity higher than in aged donors.

As regards this clonotype: What it binds is unknown.

Sample-barcoded 5' priming and a J-beta primer mix drove a second PCR of roughly 7 to 11 cycles. TCRdb independently ran MiXCR on the 5' RACE reads; one entry per CDR3 protein. The profile shows about 2 million distinct CDR3 sequences, roughly 50% of them singletons. This receptor was obtained from a woman aged 40 to 50 in good health. The sequenced sample was blood.

This chain's CDR3 is CASSYSPGSRNGQYF. The CDR3 DNA sequence: TGTGCCAGCAGTTACTCACCCGGGTCCCGGAACGGGCAGTATTTT. The rearrangement links TRBV6-5 to TRBJ2-3; the D is unclear. The CDR3 sequence is 15 residues long. Germline values: CDR1 MNHEY, CDR2 SVGAGI. V gave up 0 bases and J gave up 11 bases, with 18 bases separating them.